The clone carrying this TCR beta chain was seen repeatedly, ten times or more. Its specificity is unknown. Trimming left V 2 bases short and J 0 bases short, with 33 bases between. The CDR3 contains 23 residues. The sample is drawn from a study of post-analysis software for immune sequencing data. Study-wide context: The disease courses spanned relapsing-remitting, secondary progressive and progressive-relapsing forms of multiple sclerosis.

The authors incorporated unique molecular identifiers into the TCR beta cDNA libraries. Using its own MiXCR run on the PCR reads, TCRdb lists one record per CDR3 protein. The data contain approximately 250,000 distinct CDR3 sequences, 36% of them singletons. Study-level points and caveats: Among multiple sclerosis patients, normalized Chao1 diversity was significantly below that of controls. Pronounced co-clustering by F measure was evident among identically batched samples. Five TRBV segments, TRBV5-6, TRBV5-1 and TRBV20-1 among them, were found more frequent in patients than controls.

V and J are TRBV12-3 or TRBV12-4 and TRBJ2-3; D is possibly TRBD2 (9 bases). The source of this sequence is a girl aged 10 to 17 with multiple sclerosis. The sequenced sample was blood. The CDR3 coding sequence is TGTGCCAGCAGTTTATTCAGGGGGCTAAGGACTAGCGTCGGAGTCGCTAGCACAGATACGCAGTATTTT. It translates to CASSLFRGLRTSVGVASTDTQYF.